These 3 T cell receptor beta chains were sequenced from one sample in a study of T cell responses to AZD1222 COVID-19 vaccine. Clones were sequenced by immunoSEQ multiplex PCR, and TCRdb holds only the in-frame ones, with some missing. This sample has approximately 83,000 clones, with about nine tenths found just once. This specimen was peripheral blood, taken on day 0 of MenACWY control vaccination. These receptor sequences come from an adult in good health.

This clone was recorded only once. V and J are TRBV3-1 (or the pseudogene TRBV3-2) and TRBJ1-1, with no clear D. Germline CDR1 reads LGHDT; CDR2 reads YNNKEL (reference sequence). This CDR3 comprises 12 residues. Trimming cost V 6 bases and J 1 base, with 6 bases left between them. CDR3: CASSLENTEAFF. As DNA, the CDR3 is TGTGCCAGCAGTCTAGAGAACACTGAAGCTTTCTTT.

The chain links TRBV12-3 or TRBV12-4 to TRBJ1-5; D is uncertain. Trimming took off 4 bases at V and 5 bases at J, with 9 bases between the two ends. The CDR3 has 13 amino acids. In DNA form, the CDR3 reads TGTGCCAGCAGTTCCGTCCCCGATCAGCCCCAGCATTTT. Protein: CASSSVPDQPQHF.

The chain recombines TRBV7-9 with TRBJ2-1; 9 bases are a match to TRBD2. Germline V CDR1 and CDR2: SEHNR, FQNEAQ (reference sequence). The CDR3 sequence is 17 residues long. J was trimmed by 5 bases and V by 2 bases; bases with no gene match: 10. As DNA, the CDR3 is TGTGCCAGCAGCTTAAGGCCGACTAGCGGAGCTGACAATGAGCAGTTCTTC. Amino acids: CASSLRPTSGADNEQFF. Variable domain in full (rest from reference TRBV7-9 and TRBJ2-1): DTGVSQNPRHKITKRGQNVTFRCDPISEHNRLYWYRQTLGQGPEFLTYFQNEAQLEKSRLLSDRFSAERPKGSFSTLEIQRTEQGDSAMYLCASSLRPTSGADNEQFFGPGTRLTVL.